The present T cell receptor (beta chain) was sequenced within a study of shared clonotypes between healthy human individuals. General study points: Donor scarcity curtailed the genetic and exposure-history diversity represented herein. Non-shared clonotypes displayed generation probabilities falling below those of clonotypes present in all four donors.

Regarding this clone: Antigen specificity is unknown.

Naive CD4+ cells were CD45RA-selected; the remaining cells were memory. TCRdb keeps only in-frame clones here, not all; method: immunoSEQ multiplex PCR. The sample has about 1.4 million clones, roughly 96% seen once. The source material was naive CD4+ T cells sorted from blood. Subset here: CD45RA+ positively selected. The clonotype was recovered from a man aged 25 to 45 in good health.

Here the CDR3 DNA reads TGTGCCAGTAGTATAGAGACAGGGAGAGCCGGGGAGCTGTTTTTT. It encodes CASSIETGRAGELFF. The chain carries TRBV19 and TRBJ2-2; 7 bases line up with TRBD1. The CDR3 extends over 15 amino acids. V shed 0 bases, J shed 6 bases, and the junction held 4 bases outside the gene matches. Per germline, CDR1 LNHDA and CDR2 SQIVND (reference sequence).